This T cell receptor beta chain was observed in a study of blood T cells in healthy people across ages (dated by TCRdb to about 2015). Looking at the study overall: In model experiments, roughly one uniquely barcoded TCR beta cDNA molecule per two T cells was captured by template switching. To track age-related changes in TCR beta repertoire diversity, the study relied on deep sequencing normalized with unique cDNA molecular identifiers. The donors were split into four age groups: young (average 16 years), middle-aged (more than 35), aged (62) and long-lived (roughly 77). Donors of different ages were randomly distributed across sequencing lanes to avoid experimental bias. Two additional independent replicas of 1 million unique cDNA reads from the same blood draw were analyzed for two donors (one aged 18 to 30 and one aged 80 or older). What the research found in general, with its limitations: Estimates of total diversity based on one million sequenced T cells were regarded as lower bounds and as underestimates. Bulk unsorted PBMC profiling prevented conclusive comparison of naive and antigen-experienced compartments. Because donor CMV infection status was unknown, age-related changes in expanded clonotypes were potentially confounded. The long-lived group showed more naive CD4+ T cells, fewer expanded clones and increased TCR diversity than the aged group, suggesting age selection. A strong correlation was found between observed TCR beta diversity and the percentage of naive T cells measured by flow cytometry. As age increased, observed TCR beta diversity per million T cells dropped in a roughly linear way, and a significant reduction was already evident by age 40.

To prepare the library, 5' RACE was applied. A second PCR of roughly 6 to 12 cycles was run with a J-beta primer mix and a sample-barcoded 5' primer. A template-switch 5' adaptor carrying 12 random nucleotides introduced a unique molecular identifier onto each TCR beta cDNA molecule. Each sample yielded at least 2.5 million CDR3-containing paired-end reads. First-strand cDNA synthesis was performed from all RNA using the Mint cDNA synthesis kit, with priming by a TRBC-specific oligonucleotide. After uracil-DNA glycosylase treatment, a first 18-cycle PCR used universal primers M1SS and BC2_uni_R on all cDNA. The published analysis was carried out like this. For normalization, 1 million high-quality reads were randomly selected from each sample, with every read carrying a distinct molecular identifier. Reads sharing molecular identifiers were discarded rather than binned into consensus sequences. CDR3 identification, clonotype clustering and error correction used MiTCR with a Q25 quality threshold and the strictest error-elimination algorithm. A nonparametric unseen species model with Euler transformation was used to estimate lower-bound total TCR beta diversity. TCRdb took the public reads, trimmed them with fastp at Q25, ran MiXCR for clone calling and kept in-frame beta chains. CDR3 protein sequences are deduplicated, and each keeps its most common genes and DNA. What appears here as the V and J calls and clone size reflects TCRdb's work, not the paper's. For this sample there are some 1.8 million distinct CDR3 sequences; about 39% appear just once. The ten largest clonotypes hold more than 20% of the sample.

The roughly 37 donors, aged 6 to 90 years, were systemically healthy Caucasian individuals from Russia. Roughly 9 milliliters of peripheral blood were drawn from each donor into EDTA-treated Vacutainer tubes. PBMCs were isolated by Ficoll-Paque density-gradient centrifugation, with at least 6.5 million obtained per sample. Total RNA was extracted from PBMCs with Trizol reagent, with at least 5 micrograms obtained per sample. The percentages of naive CD45RAhigh/CD27high T cells were determined by flow cytometry on a PBMC aliquot from every donor. From the cysteine through the phenylalanine, the CDR3 covers 15 amino acids. Only the CDR3 part of the read is kept: 45 bases, read in frame from the first base. Based on the germline V gene, the CDR1 and CDR2 sequences are LGHNT and FRNRAP. V is reduced by 0 bases and J by 4 bases, leaving a spacing of 11 bases between them. A few counts support this clonotype. The specificity of this receptor is unknown. Base qualities are missing; no much larger clone stands one base away.

This receptor was obtained from a human donor in good health. Sequencing was carried out using blood. Rearrangement joined TRBV12-5 to TRBJ2-3, and perhaps TRBD1 as D gene, on 5 matching bases. The bases read TGTGCTAGTGGTTTGGTACTTAGGGGCGCAGATACGCAGTATTTT. It is translated as CASGLVLRGADTQYF.